This T cell receptor (beta chain) was found in a study of T cell therapy after organ transplantation. Study-wide results and limits: Antirejection and antiviral medication effects could not be assessed. Nonresponder repertoires showed strong pretherapy expansions, barely changing post-therapy.

Method: immunoSEQ multiplex PCR; TCRdb's copy keeps in-frame clones and lacks some. The top ten clones hold over 2.5% of a sample with 45,000 to 60,000 clones, about 94% of them seen once. Worth noting for this clone: Its antigen is not known.

This material consisted of CD8+ T cells from blood, taken before autologous CMV-specific T cell therapy. The source of this sequence is a human patient who had received a solid organ transplant and had CMV disease.

CDR3 loop: CASSLEVAAYEQYF. CDR3 bases: TGCGCCAGCAGCTTGGAGGTGGCAGCCTACGAGCAGTACTTC. The V gene is TRBV5-1, the J gene TRBJ2-7; D ambiguous. Germline CDR1 reads SGHRS; CDR2 reads YFSETQ. V was shortened by 0 bases and J by 2 bases, with 9 bases between the two germline ends. The CDR3 loop spans 14 amino acids.